This T cell receptor (beta chain) was profiled in a study of blood T cell repertoires in COVID-19. In the study overall: Spain, Italy and the United States supplied samples that represented acute and convalescent COVID-19. PBMCs, B-cell-depleted T cells, or T cells were the source of the cDNA or gDNA that made up the material.

Methods used by the authors: Amplification of reference gene primers was used by the study to estimate nucleated cell counts. The data were produced by immunoSEQ multiplex PCR, yet TCRdb's version contains in-frame clones alone and is incomplete. V, J and clone size are those of that table, while D and trimming were read from the DNA. The table shows about 340,000 clones, with about 90% occurring only once. While infection was still active, Seattle patients were enrolled and then followed longitudinally. CDR1 and CDR2 from the germline V gene are MGHRA and YSYEKL. The V segment lost 0 bases and the J segment 5 bases; nucleotides outside the gene matches: 4. CDR3 length: 16 residues.

The TCR was taken from a woman in her forties or fifties with COVID-19, enrolled during active disease. Input material: peripheral blood. The rearrangement links TRBV4-1 to TRBJ2-5, with TRBD2 identical over 12 bases. The CDR3 sequence: CASSQDGTSGLETQYF. The CDR3, as DNA: TGCGCCAGCAGCCAAGATGGGACTAGCGGGTTGGAGACCCAGTACTTC.